This T cell receptor (beta chain) derives from a study of blood T cell repertoires in COVID-19. Study information: Both acute and convalescent COVID-19 samples were obtained from the United States, Italy and Spain. T cells, B-cell-depleted T cells, or PBMCs supplied cDNA or gDNA.

The CDR3 runs to 14 residues. The V and J ends lost 1 base and 8 bases, in that order; junction bases with no gene match: 3. Germline V gene lookup returns CDR1 LGHDT and CDR2 YNNKEL (reference sequence). The protocol was immunoSEQ multiplex PCR, while the TCRdb copy is restricted to in-frame clones and leaves out a portion. The sample shows approximately 190,000 clones, 82% of them seen only once. This sequence originates from an older woman with COVID-19, enrolled during active disease. V usage is TRBV3-1 (or the pseudogene TRBV3-2) and J usage is TRBJ1-2; 11 bases fit TRBD1. Sequencing was carried out using peripheral blood. The CDR3 DNA follows: TGTGCCAGCAGCCAAGGGACAGGGGGCTGGGGCTACACCTTC. Translation: CASSQGTGGWGYTF.